This entry concerns a single T cell receptor beta chain. Its antigen has not been determined. Base qualities are not recorded, but no much larger clone differs from it by a single base. The data originate from a study of vaccination effects on CD4 cells after COVID-19 (dated 2022 in TCRdb). Study-wide context: Three convalescent patients were sampled early (day +14) and late (day +241, +227, +161 respectively) after vaccination. Post-vaccine samples across the study were collected a median of 72 days after the second dose, with a range of 14 to 241. SARS-CoV-2 spike-specific CD4+ TCR repertoires from before and after mRNA vaccination were compared in COVID-19 convalescent patients and in infection-naive vaccine recipients. Altogether, some 10 COVID-19 convalescent patients and a few SARS-CoV-2-naive healthy vaccine recipients made up the full study. Cultures from other donors in the study were sequenced with the Oncomine TCR Beta short-read assay on an Illumina iSeq 100. The investigation overall reported the following: In convalescent patients, the post-vaccine spike-reactive repertoire consisted mainly of new vaccine-induced clones, largely distinct from infection-induced clones. Only a small number of convalescent patients were included, and no early post-infection timepoints were available, which limited the study. Both infection-induced and vaccine-induced clones contracted markedly at late post-vaccination timepoints, which is consistent with waning T cell responses.

The CDR3, from cysteine to phenylalanine, totals 15 residues. Here the CDR3 DNA is all that survives: 45 bases in frame from base 1. The germline V gene provides CDR1 SGHTA and CDR2 FQGNSA. V loses 5 bases, J loses 3 bases, and the germline ends lie 14 bases apart. Receptors were amplified or captured by the immunoSEQ multiplex PCR assay. DNA from the cultured, isolated CD4+ T cells was subjected to TCR beta CDR3 sequencing. Under the source paper's analysis protocol: Non-productive TCR sequences were discarded, and reads were trimmed to the CDR3 region, with only CDR3s of 7 or more amino acids retained. Antigen-specific clonotypes were identified with the MANAFEST web app by comparing expansion in peptide wells against reference cultures. To be called positive, a clone needed expansion at FDR<0.05 compared with the reference and with all other wells, an odds ratio greater than 5, and a frequency greater than 0.1% in two replicate wells. A clonotype was called cross-reactive if it was significantly expanded both in SARS-CoV-2 spike wells and in at least one common cold coronavirus spike condition. Levenshtein distance calculated with the stringdist R package was used to assess CDR3 similarity, and unrooted trees were constructed with ape in R 3.6.1. Entries here come from immuneACCESS through TCRdb and include only in-frame sequences with V and J called. Some clones fail to appear in such tables; in the studies checked, an unresolved V gene covers under half of the shortfall, and the cause of the remainder is unknown. V, J and clone size derive from that table, while D and trimming were established from the DNA sequence. In this sample the table shows about 14,000 clones, 75% to 80% of which occur a single time. The top ten hold about 30% of the sample.

In the ViraFEST assay, PBMC were stimulated with viral peptide pools, and antigen-specific CD4+ T cell clonotypes were then identified by expansion using TCR sequencing. After more than nine days of culture, CD4+ T cells were isolated with the EasySep CD4+ T cell isolation kit. Convalescent patients had PCR-confirmed SARS-CoV-2 infection between March and December 2020, before Alpha, Beta and Delta variants emerged in the United States. Two doses of either the BNT162b2 or the mRNA-1273 mRNA SARS-CoV-2 vaccine were administered to participants. Each well held 1.5 million to 2 million PBMC cultured in IMDM containing about 5.4% human AB serum, approximately 10 IU/ml IL-2 and gentamicin, along with 8 to 10 ug/ml peptides. Half of the culture medium was replaced with fresh IL-2-containing medium on days 3 and 7. Unless noted otherwise, every peptide stimulation condition was grown in triplicate wells. Using Ficoll-Paque Plus gradient centrifugation, PBMC were separated from whole blood and then either used fresh or cryopreserved at -140C. Overlapping peptide pools spanned the spike proteins of SARS-CoV-2 and the common cold coronaviruses HCoV-NL63, HCoV-OC43 and HCoV-229E. Genomic DNA was extracted from cultured CD4+ T cells with the QIAamp micro DNA kit.

The sequencing used CD4+ T cells from PBMCs cultured with HCoV-NL63 spike peptides, collected after COVID-19 vaccination. Explained via the paper, the cell subset or site label denotes: HCoV-NL63 spike overlapping peptide pool stimulation. In this chain, TRBV7-2 is recombined with TRBJ2-1; the D gene is possibly TRBD1, with 5 bases matching. This clonotype originated in a human donor who had a prior SARS-CoV-2 infection. CDR3 region: CASSQTGQNYNEQFF. The DNA sequence reads TGTGCCAGCAGCCAGACCGGACAAAACTACAATGAGCAGTTCTTC.